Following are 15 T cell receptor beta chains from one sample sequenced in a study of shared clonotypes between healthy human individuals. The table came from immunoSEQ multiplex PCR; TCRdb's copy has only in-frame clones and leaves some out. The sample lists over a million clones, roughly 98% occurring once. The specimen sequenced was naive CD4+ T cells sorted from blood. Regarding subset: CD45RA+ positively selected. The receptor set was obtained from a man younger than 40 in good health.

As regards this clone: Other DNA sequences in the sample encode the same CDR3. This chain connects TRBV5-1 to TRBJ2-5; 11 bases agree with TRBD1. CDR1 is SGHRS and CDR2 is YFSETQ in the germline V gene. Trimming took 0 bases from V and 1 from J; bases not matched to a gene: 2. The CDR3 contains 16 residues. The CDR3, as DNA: TGCGCCAGCAGCTTGGCCGGGACAGGGGGCCAAGAGACCCAGTACTTC. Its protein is CASSLAGTGGQETQYF. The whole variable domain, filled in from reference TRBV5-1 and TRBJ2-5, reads KAGVTQTPRYLIKTRGQQVTLSCSPISGHRSVSWYQQTPGQGLQFLFEYFSETQRNKGNFPGRFSGRQFSNSRSEMNVSTLELGDSALYLCASSLAGTGGQETQYFGPGTRLLVL.

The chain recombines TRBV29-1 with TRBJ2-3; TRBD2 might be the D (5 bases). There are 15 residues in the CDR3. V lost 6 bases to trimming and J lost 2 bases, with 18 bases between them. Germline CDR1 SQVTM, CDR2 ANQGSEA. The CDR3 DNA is TGCAGCGTGAGGGCCGGAGGCAGCGACACAGATACGCAGTATTTT. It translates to CSVRAGGSDTDTQYF.

CDR3 in amino acids: CASSTDRGRNEQFF. Written as DNA, the CDR3 is TGCGCCAGCAGCACGGACAGGGGAAGAAATGAGCAGTTCTTC. The chain combines TRBV5-1 with TRBJ2-1; 9 positions match TRBD1. CDR1 is SGHRS, CDR2 YFSETQ, per germline. V lost 4 bases, J lost 7 bases, and 6 bases stayed unmatched. The length of the CDR3 is 14 residues.

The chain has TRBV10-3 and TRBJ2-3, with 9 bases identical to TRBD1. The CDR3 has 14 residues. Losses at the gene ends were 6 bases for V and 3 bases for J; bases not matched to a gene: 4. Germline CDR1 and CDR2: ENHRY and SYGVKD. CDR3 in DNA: TGTGCCATCAGAACAGGGGGCGGAACAGATACGCAGTATTTT. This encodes CAIRTGGGTDTQYF.

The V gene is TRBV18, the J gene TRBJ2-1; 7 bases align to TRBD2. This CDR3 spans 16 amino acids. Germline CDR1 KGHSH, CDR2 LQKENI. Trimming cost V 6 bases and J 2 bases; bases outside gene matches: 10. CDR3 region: CASSQSGGQTYNEQFF. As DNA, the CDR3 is TGTGCCAGCTCGCAATCGGGAGGACAAACCTACAATGAGCAGTTCTTC. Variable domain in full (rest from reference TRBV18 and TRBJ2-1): NAGVMQNPRHLVRRRGQEARLRCSPMKGHSHVYWYRQLPEEGLKFMVYLQKENIIDESGMPKERFSAEFPKEGPSILRIQQVVRGDSAAYFCASSQSGGQTYNEQFFGPGTRLTVL.

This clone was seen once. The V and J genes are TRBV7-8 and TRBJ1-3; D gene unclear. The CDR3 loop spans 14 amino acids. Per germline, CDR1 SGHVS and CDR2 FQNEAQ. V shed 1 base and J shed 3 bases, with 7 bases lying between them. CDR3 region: CASSLGGGGNTIYF. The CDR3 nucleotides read TGTGCCAGCAGCTTAGGAGGTGGTGGAAACACCATATATTTT.

The CDR3 loop is CASNVGAGDTGELFF. CDR3 DNA: TGCGCCAGCAACGTAGGGGCAGGGGACACCGGGGAGCTGTTTTTT. This chain connects TRBV5-1 to TRBJ2-2, with TRBD1 as a possible D gene (6 bases). Germline V gene sequence: CDR1 SGHRS, CDR2 YFSETQ. The CDR3 sequence is 15 residues long. The V end lost 6 bases, the J end lost 3 bases, and 15 bases lay between the germline ends.

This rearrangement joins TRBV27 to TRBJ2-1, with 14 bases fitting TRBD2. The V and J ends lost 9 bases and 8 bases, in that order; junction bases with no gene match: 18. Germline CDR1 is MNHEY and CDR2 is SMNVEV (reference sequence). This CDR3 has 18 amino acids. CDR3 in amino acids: CARPGLAGVGGYRHEQFF. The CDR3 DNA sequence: TGTGCCAGACCGGGACTAGCGGGAGTCGGGGGATACCGCCATGAGCAGTTCTTC.

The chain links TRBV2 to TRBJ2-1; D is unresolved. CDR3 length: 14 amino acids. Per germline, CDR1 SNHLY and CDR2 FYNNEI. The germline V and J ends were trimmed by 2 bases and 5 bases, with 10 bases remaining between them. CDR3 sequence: CASSEIISHNEQFF. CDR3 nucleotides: TGTGCCAGCAGTGAAATAATATCCCACAATGAGCAGTTCTTC. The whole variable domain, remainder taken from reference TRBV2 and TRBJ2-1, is EPEVTQTPSHQVTQMGQEVILRCVPISNHLYFYWYRQILGQKVEFLVSFYNNEISEKSEIFDDQFSVERPDGSNFTLKIRSTKLEDSAMYFCASSEIISHNEQFFGPGTRLTVL.

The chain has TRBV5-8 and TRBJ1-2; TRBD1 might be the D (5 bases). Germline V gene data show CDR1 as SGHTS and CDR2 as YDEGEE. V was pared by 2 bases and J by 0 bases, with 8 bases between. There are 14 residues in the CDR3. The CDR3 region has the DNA TGTGCCAGCAGCTTAGGGGATACTAACTATGGCTACACCTTC. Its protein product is CASSLGDTNYGYTF.

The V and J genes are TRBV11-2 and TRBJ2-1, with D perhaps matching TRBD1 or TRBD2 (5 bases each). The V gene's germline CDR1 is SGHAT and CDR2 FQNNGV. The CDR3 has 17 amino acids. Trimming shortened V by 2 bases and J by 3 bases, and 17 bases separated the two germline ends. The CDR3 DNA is TGTGCCAGCAGCTTAAGGGGTGCCAGCGGACTCTACAATGAGCAGTTCTTC. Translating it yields CASSLRGASGLYNEQFF.

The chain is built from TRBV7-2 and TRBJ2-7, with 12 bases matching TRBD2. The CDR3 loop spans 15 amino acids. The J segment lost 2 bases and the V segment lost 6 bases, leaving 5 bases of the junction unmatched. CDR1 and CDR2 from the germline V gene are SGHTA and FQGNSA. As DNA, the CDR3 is TGTGCCAGCAGTGGAGGACTAGCGGGACCCTACGAGCAGTACTTC. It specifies CASSGGLAGPYEQYF. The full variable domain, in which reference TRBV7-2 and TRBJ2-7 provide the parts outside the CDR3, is GAGVSQSPSNKVTEKGKDVELRCDPISGHTALYWYRQSLGQGLEFLIYFQGNSAPDKSGLPSDRFSAERTGGSVSTLTIQRTQQEDSAVYLCASSGGLAGPYEQYFGPGTRLTVT.

CDR3 coding DNA: TGTGCCAGCAGCCACCGCAGCGGGAGTCTGGATACGCAGTATTTT. Its translation is CASSHRSGSLDTQYF. This sequence joins TRBV14 and TRBJ2-3; 8 bases are a match to TRBD2. Germline V gene lookup returns CDR1 SGHDN and CDR2 FVKESK. The length of the CDR3 is 15 residues. J gave up 6 bases and V 3 bases, and 8 bases lay outside the gene matches. Complete variable domain (other parts from reference TRBV14 and TRBJ2-3): EAGVTQFPSHSVIEKGQTVTLRCDPISGHDNLYWYRRVMGKEIKFLLHFVKESKQDESGMPNNRFLAERTGGTYSTLKVQPAELEDSGVYFCASSHRSGSLDTQYFGPGTRLTVL.

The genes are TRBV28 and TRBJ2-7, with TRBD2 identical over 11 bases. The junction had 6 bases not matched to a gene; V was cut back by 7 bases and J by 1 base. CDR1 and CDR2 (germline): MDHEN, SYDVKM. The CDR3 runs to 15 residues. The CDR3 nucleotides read TGTGCCAGCACCCCCCTAGCGGGAGGATCCTACGAGCAGTACTTC. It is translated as CASTPLAGGSYEQYF.

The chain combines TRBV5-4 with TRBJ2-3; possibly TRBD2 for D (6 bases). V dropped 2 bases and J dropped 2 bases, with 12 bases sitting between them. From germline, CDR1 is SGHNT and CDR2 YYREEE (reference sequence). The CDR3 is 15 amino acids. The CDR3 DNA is TGTGCCAGCAGCTTAACTAGCTACTCCACAGATACGCAGTATTTT. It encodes CASSLTSYSTDTQYF.